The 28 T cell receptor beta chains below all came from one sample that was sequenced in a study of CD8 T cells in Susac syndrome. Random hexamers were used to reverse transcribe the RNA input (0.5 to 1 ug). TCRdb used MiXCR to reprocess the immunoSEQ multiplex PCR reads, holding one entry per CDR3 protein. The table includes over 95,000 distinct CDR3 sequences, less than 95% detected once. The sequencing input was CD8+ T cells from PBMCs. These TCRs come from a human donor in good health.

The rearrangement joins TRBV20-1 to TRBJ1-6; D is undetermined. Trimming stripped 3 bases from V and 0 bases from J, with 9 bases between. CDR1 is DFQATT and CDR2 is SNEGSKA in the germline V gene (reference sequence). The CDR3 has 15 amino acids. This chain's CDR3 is CSASRGSSYNSPLHF. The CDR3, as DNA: TGCAGTGCTAGTAGAGGGAGCTCCTATAATTCACCCCTCCACTTT.

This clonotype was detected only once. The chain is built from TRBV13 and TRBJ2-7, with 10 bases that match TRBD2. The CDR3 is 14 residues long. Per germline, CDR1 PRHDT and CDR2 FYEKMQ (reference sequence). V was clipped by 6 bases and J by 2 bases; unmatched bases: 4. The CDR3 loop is CASRVAGGAYEQYF. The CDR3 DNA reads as TGTGCCAGCAGGGTAGCGGGAGGTGCCTACGAGCAGTACTTC.

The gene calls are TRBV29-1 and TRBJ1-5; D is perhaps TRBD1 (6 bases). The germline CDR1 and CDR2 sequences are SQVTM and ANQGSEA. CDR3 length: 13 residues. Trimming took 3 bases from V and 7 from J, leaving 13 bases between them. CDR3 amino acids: CSVDTGQGQPQHF. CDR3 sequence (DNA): TGCAGCGTTGATACAGGGCAAGGCCAGCCCCAGCATTTT.

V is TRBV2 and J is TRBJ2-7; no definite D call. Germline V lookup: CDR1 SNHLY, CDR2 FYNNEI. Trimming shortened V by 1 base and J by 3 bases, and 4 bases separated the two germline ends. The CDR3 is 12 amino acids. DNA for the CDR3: TGTGCCAGCAGTGAAGGATTCTACGAGCAGTACTTC. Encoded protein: CASSEGFYEQYF.

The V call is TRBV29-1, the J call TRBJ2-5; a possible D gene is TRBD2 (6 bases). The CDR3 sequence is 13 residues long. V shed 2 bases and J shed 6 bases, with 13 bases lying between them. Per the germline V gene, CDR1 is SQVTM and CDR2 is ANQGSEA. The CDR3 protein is CSVEYGGEKTQYF. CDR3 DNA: TGCAGCGTTGAATACGGCGGGGAGAAGACCCAGTACTTC. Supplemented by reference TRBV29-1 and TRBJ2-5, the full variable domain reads SAVISQKPSRDICQRGTSLTIQCQVDSQVTMMFWYRQQPGQSLTLIATANQGSEATYESGFVIDKFPISRPNLTFSTLTVSNMSPEDSSIYLCSVEYGGEKTQYFGPGTRLLVL.

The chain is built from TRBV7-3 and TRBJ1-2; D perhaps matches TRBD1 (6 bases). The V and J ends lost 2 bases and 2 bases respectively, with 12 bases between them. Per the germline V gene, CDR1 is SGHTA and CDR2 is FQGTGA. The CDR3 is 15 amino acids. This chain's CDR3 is CASSLRGGPNYGYTF. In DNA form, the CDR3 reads TGTGCCAGCAGCTTACGAGGGGGACCGAACTATGGCTACACCTTC.

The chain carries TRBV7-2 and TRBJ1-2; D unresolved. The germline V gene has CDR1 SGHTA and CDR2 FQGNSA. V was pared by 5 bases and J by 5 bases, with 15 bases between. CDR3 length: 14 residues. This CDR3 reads CASSPTGGVYGYTF. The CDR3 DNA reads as TGTGCCAGCAGCCCCACTGGCGGAGTATATGGCTACACCTTC.

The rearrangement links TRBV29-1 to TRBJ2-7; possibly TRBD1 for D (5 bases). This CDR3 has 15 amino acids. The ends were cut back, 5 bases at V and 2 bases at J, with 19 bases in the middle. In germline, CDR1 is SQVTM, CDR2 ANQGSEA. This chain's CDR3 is CSVKLARARPYEQYF. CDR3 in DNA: TGCAGCGTTAAGCTCGCCAGGGCCAGACCCTACGAGCAGTACTTC.

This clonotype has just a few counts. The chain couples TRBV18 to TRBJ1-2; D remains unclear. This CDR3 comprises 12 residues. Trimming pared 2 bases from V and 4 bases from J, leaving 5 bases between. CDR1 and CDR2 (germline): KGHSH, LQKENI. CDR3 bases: TGTGCCAGCTCACCAGGGCTCTATGGCTACACCTTC. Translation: CASSPGLYGYTF.

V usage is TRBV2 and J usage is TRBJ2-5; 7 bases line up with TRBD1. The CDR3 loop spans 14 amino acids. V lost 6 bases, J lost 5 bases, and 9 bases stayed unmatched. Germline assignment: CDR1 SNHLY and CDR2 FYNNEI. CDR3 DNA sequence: TGTGCCAGCAGCTCTGACAGGGACGGGGAGACCCAGTACTTC. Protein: CASSSDRDGETQYF.

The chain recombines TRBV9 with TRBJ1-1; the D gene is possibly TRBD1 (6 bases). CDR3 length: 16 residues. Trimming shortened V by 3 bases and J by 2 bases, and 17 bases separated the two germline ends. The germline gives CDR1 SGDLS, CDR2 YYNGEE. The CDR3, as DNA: TGTGCCAGCAGCGGAGGGGGACACTTGACAAACACTGAAGCTTTCTTT. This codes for CASSGGGHLTNTEAFF.

CDR3 nucleotides: TGTGCCAGCAGCACAAGCGGGGGTACGGGGGAAAAACTGTTTTTT. Its protein product is CASSTSGGTGEKLFF. The chain is built from TRBV7-2 and TRBJ1-4, with D maybe TRBD1 (5 bases). CDR1 and CDR2 from the germline V gene are SGHTA and FQGNSA. V was cut by 5 bases and J by 8 bases, with 18 bases left in between. The CDR3 totals 15 residues.

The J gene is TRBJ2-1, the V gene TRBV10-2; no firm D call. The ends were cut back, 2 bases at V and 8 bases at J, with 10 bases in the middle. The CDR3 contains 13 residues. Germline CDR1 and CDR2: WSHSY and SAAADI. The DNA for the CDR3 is TGCGCCAGCAGTGAGGTCGTCTTAGATGAGCAGTTCTTC. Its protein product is CASSEVVLDEQFF.

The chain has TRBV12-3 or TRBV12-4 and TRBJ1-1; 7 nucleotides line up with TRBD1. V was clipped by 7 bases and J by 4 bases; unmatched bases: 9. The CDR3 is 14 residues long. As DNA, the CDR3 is TGTGCCAGCACCCTTGGACAGGCTGGCACTGAAGCTTTCTTT. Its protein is CASTLGQAGTEAFF.

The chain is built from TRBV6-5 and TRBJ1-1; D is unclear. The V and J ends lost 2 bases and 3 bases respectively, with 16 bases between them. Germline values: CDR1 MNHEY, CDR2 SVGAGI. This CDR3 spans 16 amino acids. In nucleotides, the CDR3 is TGTGCCAGCAGTTACCTCATTGCAGGCCGGTACACTGAAGCTTTCTTT. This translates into CASSYLIAGRYTEAFF.

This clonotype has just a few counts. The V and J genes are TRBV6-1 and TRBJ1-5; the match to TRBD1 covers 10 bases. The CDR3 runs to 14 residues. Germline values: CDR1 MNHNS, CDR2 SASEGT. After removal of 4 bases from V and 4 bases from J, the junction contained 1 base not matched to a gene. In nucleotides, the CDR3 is TGTGCCAGCAGTGGGACAGGGGGAAATCAGCCCCAGCATTTT. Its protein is CASSGTGGNQPQHF.

The DNA for the CDR3 is TGCAGCGGTGGACAGGGATCCTACGAGCAGTACTTC. Its protein product is CSGGQGSYEQYF. The chain has TRBV29-1 and TRBJ2-7; 8 nucleotides line up with TRBD1. Germline lookup yields CDR1 SQVTM and CDR2 ANQGSEA. J was trimmed by 1 base and V by 7 bases; bases with no gene match: 3. This CDR3 contains 12 residues.

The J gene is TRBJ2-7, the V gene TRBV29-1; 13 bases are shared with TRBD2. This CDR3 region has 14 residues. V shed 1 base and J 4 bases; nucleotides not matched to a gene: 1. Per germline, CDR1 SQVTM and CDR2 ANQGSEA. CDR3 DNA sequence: TGCAGCGTTGAAGGGACTAGCGGGAGTTACGAGCAGTACTTC. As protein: CSVEGTSGSYEQYF.

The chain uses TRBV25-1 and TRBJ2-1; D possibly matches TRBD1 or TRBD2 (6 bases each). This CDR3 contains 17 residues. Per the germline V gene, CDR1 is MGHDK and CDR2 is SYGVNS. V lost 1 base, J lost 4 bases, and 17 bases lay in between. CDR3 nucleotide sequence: TGTGCCAGCAGTGAATTAGGCGCGGGACAAGGGTACAATGAGCAGTTCTTC. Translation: CASSELGAGQGYNEQFF.

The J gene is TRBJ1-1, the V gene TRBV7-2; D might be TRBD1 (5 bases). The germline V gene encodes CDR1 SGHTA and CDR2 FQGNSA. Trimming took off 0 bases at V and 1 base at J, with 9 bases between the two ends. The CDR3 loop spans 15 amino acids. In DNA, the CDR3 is TGTGCCAGCAGCTTAGCCCCCACAGGGAACACTGAAGCTTTCTTT. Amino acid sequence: CASSLAPTGNTEAFF. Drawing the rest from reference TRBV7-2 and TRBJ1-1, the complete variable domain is GAGVSQSPSNKVTEKGKDVELRCDPISGHTALYWYRQSLGQGLEFLIYFQGNSAPDKSGLPSDRFSAERTGGSVSTLTIQRTQQEDSAVYLCASSLAPTGNTEAFFGQGTRLTVV.

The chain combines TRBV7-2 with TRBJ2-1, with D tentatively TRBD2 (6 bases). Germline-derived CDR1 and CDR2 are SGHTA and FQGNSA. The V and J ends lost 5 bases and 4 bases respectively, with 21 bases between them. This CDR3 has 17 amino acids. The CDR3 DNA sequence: TGTGCCAGCAGCCGCCGCGGGGTCGGACTGGGTTACAATGAGCAGTTCTTC. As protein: CASSRRGVGLGYNEQFF.

The CDR3 bases are TGCGCCAGCAGCCCGAACGTTTACCAGGTAAATGAGCAGTTCTTC. Translating it yields CASSPNVYQVNEQFF. This sequence joins TRBV5-1 and TRBJ2-1, with unresolved D. Trimming removed 4 bases from V and 7 bases from J, with 18 bases in between. The germline V gene encodes CDR1 SGHRS and CDR2 YFSETQ. CDR3 size: 15 residues.

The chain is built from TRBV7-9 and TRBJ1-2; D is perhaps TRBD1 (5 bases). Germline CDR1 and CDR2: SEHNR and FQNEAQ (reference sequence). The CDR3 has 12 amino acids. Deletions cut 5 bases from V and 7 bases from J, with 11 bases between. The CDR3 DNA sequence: TGTGCCAGCAGCCAAGGGACTTCTGGCTACACCTTC. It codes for CASSQGTSGYTF.

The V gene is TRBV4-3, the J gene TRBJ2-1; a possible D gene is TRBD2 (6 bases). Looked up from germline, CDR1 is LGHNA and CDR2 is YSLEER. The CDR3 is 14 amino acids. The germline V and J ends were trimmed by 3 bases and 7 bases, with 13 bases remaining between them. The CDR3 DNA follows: TGCGCCAGCAGCCAGGGGGGAGCCTGGAATGAGCAGTTCTTC. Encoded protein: CASSQGGAWNEQFF.

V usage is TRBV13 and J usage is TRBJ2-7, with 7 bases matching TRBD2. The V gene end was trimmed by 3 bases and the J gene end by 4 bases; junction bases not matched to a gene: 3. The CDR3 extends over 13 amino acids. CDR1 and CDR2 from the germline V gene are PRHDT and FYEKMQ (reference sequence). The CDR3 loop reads CASSLQRGYEQYF. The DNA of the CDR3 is TGTGCCAGCAGCTTGCAGCGGGGTTACGAGCAGTACTTC.

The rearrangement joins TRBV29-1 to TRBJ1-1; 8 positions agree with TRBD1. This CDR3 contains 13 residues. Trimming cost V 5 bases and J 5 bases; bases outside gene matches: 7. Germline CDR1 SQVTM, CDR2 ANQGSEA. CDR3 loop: CSVTGGLLTEAFF. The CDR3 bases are TGCAGCGTTACAGGGGGACTATTGACTGAAGCTTTCTTT.

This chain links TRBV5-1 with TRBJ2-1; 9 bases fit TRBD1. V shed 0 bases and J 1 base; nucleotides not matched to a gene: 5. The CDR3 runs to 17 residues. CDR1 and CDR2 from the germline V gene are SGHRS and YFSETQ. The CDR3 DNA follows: TGCGCCAGCAGCTTGGCAACAGGGGGCTGGTCCTACAATGAGCAGTTCTTC. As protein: CASSLATGGWSYNEQFF.

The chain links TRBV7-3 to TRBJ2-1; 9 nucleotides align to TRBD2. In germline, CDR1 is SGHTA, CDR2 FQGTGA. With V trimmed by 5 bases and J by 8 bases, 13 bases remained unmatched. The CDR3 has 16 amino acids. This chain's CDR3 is CASSPSRAAGGYEQFF. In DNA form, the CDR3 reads TGTGCCAGCAGCCCTTCTAGGGCAGCGGGGGGTTATGAGCAGTTCTTC.